This entry concerns a single T cell receptor (beta chain). CDR3 size: 15 residues. CDR1 and CDR2 from the germline V gene are SGHNT and YYREEE (reference sequence). Between the trimmed V and J ends, which lost 3 bases and 1 base, there was a span of 13 bases. The method was immunoSEQ multiplex PCR; TCRdb's version includes in-frame clones alone and lacks a portion of them. Counted here are about 300,000 clones, roughly nine tenths occurring once; the ten biggest clones make up approximately 2.4%. This specimen belongs to a study of blood T cell repertoires in COVID-19. The sample comprised PBMCs or T cells enriched from blood (not recorded which). The chain links TRBV5-4 to TRBJ1-2; the D gene is possibly TRBD1 (5 bases). The TCR originated in a woman under 30 who had recovered from COVID-19. The CDR3 DNA follows: TGTGCCAGCAGCTGGGGCGGGGGATTTAACTATGGCTACACCTTC. Protein: CASSWGGGFNYGYTF.